A selection of T cell receptor beta chains follows, all from one sample in a study of blood T cell repertoires in COVID-19. Data came from immunoSEQ multiplex PCR; TCRdb stores just in-frame clones and leaves some out. The sample shows over 250,000 clones, roughly 86% of them seen only once. Material for sequencing was peripheral blood. Source of these receptors: a woman younger than 45 with acute or convalescent COVID-19. The CDR3 runs from the conserved cysteine through the conserved F or W. A D gene is named only where the DNA matches it firmly. Not all rows give a size; the values are once, few, many and, for expanded clones, a class.

D	V	J	size	CDR3	DNA
TRBD1	TRBV19	TRBJ1-5	-	CASTTDRDQPQHF	TGTGCCAGTACCACGGACAGGGATCAGCCCCAGCATTTT
-	TRBV2	TRBJ2-2	few	CASSVKGRTVNTGELFF	TGTGCCAGCAGTGTAAAGGGGAGGACGGTGAACACCGGGGAGCTGTTTTTT
-	TRBV10-3	TRBJ2-1	-	CAISESEKSSYNEQFF	TGTGCCATCAGTGAGTCGGAGAAGAGCTCCTACAATGAGCAGTTCTTC
-	TRBV3-1/TRBV3-2	TRBJ1-1	-	CASSPAALNTEAFF	TGTGCCAGCAGCCCAGCAGCGTTGAACACTGAAGCTTTCTTT
-	TRBV5-1	TRBJ1-3	-	CASSLDGRGRGNTIYF	TGCGCCAGCAGCTTGGATGGCAGGGGTAGGGGAAACACCATATATTTT
-	TRBV6-5	TRBJ1-2	-	CASSPRKGYGYTF	TGTGCCAGCAGTCCCCGGAAGGGGTATGGCTACACCTTC
TRBD2	TRBV6-2/TRBV6-3	TRBJ2-1	-	CASSYSSGRSNEQFF	TGTGCCAGCAGTTACTCTAGCGGGAGGAGTAATGAGCAGTTCTTC
-	TRBV11-2	TRBJ2-6	-	CASSLANRGANVLTF	TGTGCCAGCAGCTTAGCTAACCGTGGGGCCAACGTCCTGACTTTC
-	TRBV6-2/TRBV6-3	TRBJ2-6	-	CASSYRGWASGANVLTF	TGTGCCAGCAGTTACCGGGGTTGGGCTAGCGGGGCCAACGTCCTGACTTTC
-	TRBV21-1	TRBJ2-7	-	CASSEKAGPEGLTSSYEQYF	TGTGCCAGCAGCGAAAAGGCTGGGCCGGAGGGACTGACGAGCTCCTACGAGCAGTACTTC
TRBD2	TRBV24-1	TRBJ2-2	-	CATRGRTSGSPNTGELFF	TGTGCCACCCGGGGGCGGACTAGCGGGAGCCCGAACACCGGGGAGCTGTTTTTT
-	TRBV21-1	TRBJ1-4	-	CASSTLVEGTNEKLFF	TGTGCCAGCAGCACCCTAGTTGAGGGTACTAATGAAAAACTGTTTTTT
-	TRBV19	TRBJ1-5	-	CASSILDSIQPQHF	TGTGCCAGTAGTATTTTGGACTCAATACAGCCCCAGCATTTT
TRBD2	TRBV9	TRBJ2-1	-	CASSVGLAFSYNEQFF	TGTGCCAGCAGCGTAGGACTAGCGTTTTCCTACAATGAGCAGTTCTTC
-	TRBV5-1	TRBJ1-4	once	CASSLYGGEKLFF	TGCGCCAGCAGCTTGTACGGTGGTGAAAAACTGTTTTTT
-	TRBV6-2/TRBV6-3	TRBJ2-7	-	CASSYGQGAYEQYF	TGTGCCAGCAGTTACGGGCAGGGTGCCTACGAGCAGTACTTC
-	TRBV24-1	TRBJ2-2	-	CATSDEGSGELFF	TGTGCCACCAGTGACGAGGGATCCGGGGAGCTGTTTTTT
-	TRBV21-1	TRBJ2-5	-	CASVTSYETQYF	TGTGCCAGCGTCACTAGCTACGAGACCCAGTACTTC
TRBD2	TRBV27	TRBJ2-3	-	CASSLGVWSGRGRGTDTQYF	TGTGCCAGCAGTTTAGGGGTGTGGAGCGGGAGGGGTCGAGGCACAGATACGCAGTATTTT
TRBD1	TRBV9	TRBJ2-5	-	CASSVGHTGGTSQETQYF	TGTGCCAGCAGCGTAGGCCACACAGGGGGCACTAGCCAAGAGACCCAGTACTTC
TRBD1	TRBV4-2	TRBJ1-3	-	CASSPGGQVFSGNTIYF	TGTGCCAGCAGCCCGGGGGGACAGGTTTTTTCTGGAAACACCATATATTTT
-	TRBV6-5	TRBJ2-1	once	CASRQSSYNEQFF	TGTGCCAGCCGACAGAGCTCCTACAATGAGCAGTTCTTC
-	TRBV18	TRBJ1-1	-	CASSPWDKNTEAFF	TGTGCCAGCTCACCTTGGGACAAGAACACTGAAGCTTTCTTT
-	TRBV11-2	TRBJ2-7	-	CASSLAGRSYEQYF	TGTGCCAGCAGCTTAGCGGGAAGGTCCTACGAGCAGTACTTC
-	TRBV6-6	TRBJ2-1	-	CASSYAGGHEQFF	TGTGCCAGCAGTTACGCAGGGGGGCATGAGCAGTTCTTC
TRBD2	TRBV5-6	TRBJ2-5	-	CASSLAGGETQYF	TGTGCCAGCAGCTTGGCCGGGGGGGAGACCCAGTACTTC
-	TRBV14	TRBJ2-2	-	CASSPIPGGVNTGELFF	TGTGCCAGCAGCCCCATCCCCGGCGGGGTAAACACCGGGGAGCTGTTTTTT